This T cell receptor (beta chain) was sequenced in a study of control samples from healthy donors and cancer patients. Clones were sequenced by immunoSEQ multiplex PCR, and TCRdb holds only the in-frame ones, with some missing. The sample shows approximately 140,000 clones, 93% of them seen only once. V was cut by 1 base and J by 0 bases, with 4 bases left in between. Germline V gives CDR1 LGHDT, CDR2 YNNKEL (reference sequence). The CDR3 consists of 13 residues. The rearrangement links TRBV3-1 (or the pseudogene TRBV3-2) to TRBJ2-7; D is undetermined. The receptor was derived from a man between 18 and 35 years old in good health. Sequenced material: blood. The CDR3 nucleotides read TGTGCCAGCAGCCAAGTTCCCTCCTACGAGCAGTACTTC. This codes for CASSQVPSYEQYF.